These T cell receptor beta chains were read from a single sample in a study of cytomegalovirus exposure and HLA in healthy donors. Some clones are missing from TCRdb's copy, which holds only in-frame ones; the method was immunoSEQ multiplex PCR. The table has approximately 130,000 clones, 70% to 80% seen once. The sequenced material came from PBMCs. All receptors derive from a woman aged 55-70 years in good health and CMV-seropositive. The conserved cysteine and the conserved F or W are not part of the CDR3 here. The D gene is left open where the match is weak. Clone size is shown for a subset of rows, as once, few, many or a class of expanded clone.

CDR3 length	D gene	V gene	J gene	clone size	CDR3 protein
14	TRBD1	TRBV11-2	TRBJ1-5	.	ASSSGGTGGDQPQH
13	.	TRBV11-3	TRBJ1-1	.	ASSLAGQMNTEAF
11	.	TRBV7-3	TRBJ2-5	few	ASSLTRLETQY
12	TRBD1	TRBV5-4	TRBJ1-1	.	ASSLTQGGTEAF
14	TRBD1	TRBV6-6	TRBJ1-1	.	ASSYSGQGAVTEAF
11	.	TRBV7-3	TRBJ2-3	few	ASSFSGPDTQY
9	.	TRBV20-1	TRBJ1-1	.	SSTVNTEAF
13	TRBD2	TRBV5-1	TRBJ2-7	few	ASSLSLAGDYEQY
15	.	TRBV4-1	TRBJ2-3	.	ASSQDMGRIPTDTQY
9	.	TRBV9	TRBJ2-1	few	ASSTDNEQF
9	.	TRBV7-9	TRBJ2-5	.	SSREQETQY
9	.	TRBV10-1	TRBJ1-3	.	ASSSGTSIY
11	.	TRBV19	TRBJ1-2	.	ASSINHRYGYT
13	TRBD1	TRBV18	TRBJ2-6	once	ASSPTGAGANVLT
13	TRBD1	TRBV18	TRBJ1-5	.	ASSPGTGVVQPQH
16	.	TRBV14	TRBJ2-2	.	ASGLRSPGISVTGELF
11	.	TRBV27	TRBJ2-7	.	ASKGDGPYEQY
12	.	TRBV9	TRBJ2-2	.	ASSVDGNTGELF
13	TRBD2	TRBV7-2	TRBJ2-1	.	ASSIRLAGANEQF
11	TRBD1	TRBV29-1	TRBJ2-1	.	SVAGTALHEQF
13	.	TRBV4-1	TRBJ1-1	few	ASSHSSTGNTEAF
12	.	TRBV6-1	TRBJ2-7	.	ASSENKFPYEQY
13	TRBD2	TRBV11-3	TRBJ2-2	few	ASSTVGTSPGELF
12	.	TRBV7-3	TRBJ2-7	.	ASSPPGGTYEQY
12	TRBD1	TRBV6-5	TRBJ1-1	.	ASSFGQGYTEAF
12	.	TRBV6-5	TRBJ1-2	few	ASRQQGSLRGYT
13	TRBD1	TRBV10-1	TRBJ1-1	few	ASSGQGYMNTEAF
13	.	TRBV11-2	TRBJ2-2	.	ASSFNQGSAGELF
14	.	TRBV7-8	TRBJ2-7	.	ASTTGTLSPLGEQY
12	.	TRBV27	TRBJ2-1	few	ASSSTSSYNEQF
13	TRBD2	TRBV7-9	TRBJ2-3	.	ASGGVPSGEDTQY
13	.	TRBV7-2	TRBJ1-5	.	ASSLTGGGNQPQH
13	TRBD1	TRBV5-1	TRBJ2-7	few	ASRDSGTAADEQY
13	TRBD1	TRBV18	TRBJ1-1	.	ASSPGTGGRTEAF
12	.	TRBV5-1	TRBJ2-3	.	ASSSWSENPPQY
13	.	TRBV9	TRBJ2-7	.	ASSVEAGISYEQY
11	.	TRBV18	TRBJ1-1	.	ASSPSRDTEAF
13	TRBD1	TRBV5-1	TRBJ2-7	few	ASSATGAPLYEQY
13	.	TRBV7-8	TRBJ2-2	.	ASSLNGRVTGELF
15	.	TRBV27	TRBJ2-5	.	ASSLGSVGPNLWTQY